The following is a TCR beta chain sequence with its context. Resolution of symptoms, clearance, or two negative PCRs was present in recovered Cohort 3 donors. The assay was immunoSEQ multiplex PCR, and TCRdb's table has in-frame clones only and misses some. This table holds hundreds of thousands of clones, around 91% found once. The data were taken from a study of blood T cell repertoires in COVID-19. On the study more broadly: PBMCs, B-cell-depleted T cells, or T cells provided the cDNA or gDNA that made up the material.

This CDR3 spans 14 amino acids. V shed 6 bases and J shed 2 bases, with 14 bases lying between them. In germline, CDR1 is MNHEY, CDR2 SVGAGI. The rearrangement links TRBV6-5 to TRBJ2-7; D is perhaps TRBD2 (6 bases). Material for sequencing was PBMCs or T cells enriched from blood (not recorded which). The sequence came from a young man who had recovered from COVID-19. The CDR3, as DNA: TGTGCCAGCAGGCCCGGGGGACGGCCCTACGAGCAGTACTTC. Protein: CASRPGGRPYEQYF.